This T cell receptor (beta chain) was identified in a study of T-cell reconstitution after alpha-beta-depleted transplantation in children (dated by TCRdb to 2016 to 2018). In the study overall: The study quantitatively tracked T-cell immune reconstitution after TCRalphabeta/CD19-depleted allogeneic hematopoietic cell transplantation in children using TCR repertoire profiling.

The study at large found these results: Hyperexpanded clone frequencies declined over subsequent months; after one year, T-cell counts and TCRbeta diversity were mostly attributed to newly produced T cells. About two months after transplant, the apparently early recovery of alphabetaT-cell counts reportedly depended on just several hundred clones that had expanded rapidly and came from non-depleted graft cells. The high TCRbeta diversity at day 60 in some patients was ascribed to recipient T cells and intrathymic progenitors that had survived conditioning.

This clonotype has only a few counts. What antigen it recognizes has not been identified. The input lacks base qualities; no much larger clone sits a single base away. The treatment or condition label corresponds to: allogeneic hematopoietic cell transplantation with graft depleted of TCRalphabeta T cells and CD19 B cells. Transplant recipients were children who received TCRalphabeta/CD19-depleted allogeneic hematopoietic cell grafts. The germline V gene gives CDR1 as SGHDN and CDR2 as FVKESK. Unmatched junction bases come to 9, with V trimmed by 4 bases and J by 0 bases. Counted from cysteine to phenylalanine, this CDR3 has 17 amino acids. Left in the record is the CDR3 DNA by itself, 51 bases read in frame from the first base. The library was generated by PCR. Instrument used: Illumina HiSeq 2500. Molecular barcoding was employed in the preparation of TCR libraries, with unique molecular identifiers being used to normalize TCRbeta repertoire quantification. The raw public data were reprocessed by TCRdb itself: fastp quality trimming at Q25, MiXCR clonotype calling, in-frame beta chains only. Each record represents a unique CDR3 protein, reported with the most common genes and DNA among its rows. For this sample there are 900,000 or so distinct CDR3 sequences; approximately 15% appear just once. The ten biggest clones cover around 5% of the sample.

The sequence joins TRBV14 to TRBJ2-7; 10 nucleotides in the junction match TRBD2. This TCR was recovered from a male patient younger than 18 who had a stem cell transplant for acute lymphoblastic leukemia, so the T cells may come from the graft donor. This sample comprised PBMCs, mostly from graft donor cells, obtained 360 days after TCRalphabeta/CD19-depleted stem cell transplant. The DNA reads as follows: TGTGCCAGCAGCCCGGGTCCTAGCGGGGGATACTCCTACGAGCAGTACTTC. It specifies CASSPGPSGGYSYEQYF.